This is a list of T cell receptor beta chains from one sample in a study of T cells in Graves' hyperthyroidism and ophthalmopathy. Each CDR3 protein is one row after TCRdb ran MiXCR on the multiplex PCR reads. This table holds 500,000 to 800,000 distinct CDR3 sequences, 45% found once. The sample taken for sequencing was peripheral blood or thyroid tissue (not recorded which). These receptors all stem from an adult man with Graves' disease, either hyperthyroidism or ophthalmopathy (not recorded which). The CDR3 runs from the conserved cysteine through the conserved F or W.

V gene	CDR3 protein
TRBV20-1	CSASPQSLDTIYF
TRBV7-8	CASSFRDYTDTQYF
TRBV25-1	CASSASGTSGGPVSETQYF
TRBV2	CASTKGGPRGNQPQHF
TRBV7-3	CASSLRPGWDTEAFF
TRBV7-1	CASSSTGETYYGYTF
TRBV2	CASSRFRGGSMNTEAFF
TRBV2	CASWDFYEQYF
TRBV10-2	CASSESGTGFNEKLFF
TRBV2	CASRGQGTLAEAFF
TRBV7-9	CASILDSGGNTEAFF
TRBV29-1	CSVGVGGNQPQHF
TRBV29-1	CSVAEAGVFDSPLHF
TRBV7-8	CASSLSGYSNQPQHF
TRBV15	CATSRDLTGSLHF
TRBV7-9	CASSRVGAGRYGYTF
TRBV29-1	CSVRDGGNYEQYF
TRBV7-3	CASRGVGSEQYF
TRBV7-9	CASSPQSLAGGRIWETQYF
TRBV7-9	CASSLGLLGSIGKLFF
TRBV7-2	CASSPRTGVRWEQYF
TRBV2	CASSLAGFYNSPLHF
TRBV9	CASSVASPGELFF
TRBV20-1	CSARTRGLAREQYF
TRBV29-1	CSVKHRGMGTEAFF
TRBV7-2	CASSGRDRGRYTEAFF
TRBV4-1	CASSQGQSMNTEAFF
TRBV19	CASEVTGADYGYTF
TRBV7-8	CASSANREEETQYF
TRBV10-3	CAISAQGPANYGYTF
TRBV7-2	CASSLYNSNTEAFF
TRBV19	CASTPGIMNTEAFF
TRBV9	CASSVEGDRVYEQYF
TRBV12-3/TRBV12-4	CASSWGQGAFF
TRBV20-1	CSASPPGKVAGEQYF
TRBV2	CASSDGGYEQYF
TRBV7-3	CASSKTGDSQETQYF
TRBV12-3/TRBV12-4	CASSTDPYPQHF
TRBV6-6	CASSEAKNSYSNQPQHF
TRBV6-1	CATRDRVFGYEQYF
TRBV5-4	CASSVGRGGYQETQYF
TRBV3-1	CASSPLGAGGQETQYF
TRBV7-9	CASSPQGRANTEAFF
TRBV10-2	CASILDSSPYEQYF
TRBV2	CASSERGRLATNEKLFF
TRBV10-1	CAREDRAEHETQYF
TRBV5-1	CASSIQQGVGYGYTF
TRBV5-4	CASSLAVFSTYEQYF
TRBV6-1	CASSERYTEAFF
TRBV7-9	CASSLEADTEKLFF
TRBV29-1	CSVEDRDGENF
TRBV10-2	CASIPGQGRAGELFF
TRBV7-9	CASSLIGGRGYEQYF